This paragraph covers one TCR beta chain sequence. There are 15 residues in the CDR3. The germline V and J ends were trimmed by 7 bases and 0 bases, with 13 bases remaining between them. Germline CDR1 reads LNHDA; CDR2 reads SQIVND (reference sequence). This sample was included in a study of blood T cell repertoires in COVID-19. Study background: From T cells, B-cell-depleted T cells, or PBMCs came the material, which was cDNA or gDNA.

This study enrolled people aged 18 to 89 from about two dozen US geographic areas. Membership in each cohort depended on participant-reported clinical history. Study processing details: Using reference gene primer amplification, nucleated cell counts were estimated. Assay used: immunoSEQ multiplex PCR; TCRdb lists only in-frame clones, some missing. D and trimming come from the DNA, and the V and J calls and clone size come from that table. The table includes about 440,000 clones, nearly 90% detected once. Sequenced: PBMCs or T cells enriched from blood (not recorded which). The TCR was taken from a woman aged 18-35 years with acute COVID-19. The chain joins TRBV19 to TRBJ1-3, with D maybe TRBD1 (5 bases). Here the CDR3 reads CASNTLTDSGNTIYF. CDR3 DNA sequence: TGTGCCAGTAACACTTTGACAGACTCTGGAAACACCATATATTTT.